Detailed here is one T cell receptor (beta chain). Its antigen remains undetermined. Base qualities are missing; no much larger clone stands one base away. V and J are truncated by 4 bases and 3 bases respectively, leaving an intervening sequence of 17 bases. CDR1 is given as SGHNT and CDR2 as YENEEA, both from the germline V gene. From the cysteine through the phenylalanine, the CDR3 covers 16 amino acids. Left in the record is the CDR3 DNA by itself, 48 bases read in frame from the first base. Library construction relied on multiplex PCR. Sequencing took place on an Illumina HiSeq 2500. TCRbeta libraries were built by three rounds of nested PCR using primers (Table S4), following protocols modified from ARM-PCR. Before sequencing, PCR products of 200-500 bp were cut from the gel and purified using the QIAquick gel extraction kit. Regarding the original processing steps: Trimmomatic was used to clean the reads, FLASH was used to merge the reads into complete CDR3 sequences, and MiTCR was used to assign the reads to V(D)J germline segments. Clonal diversity was calculated as the inverse Simpson's index using VDJtools. In-frame sequences lacking a premature stop codon were counted as productive reads. The public sequencing data were trimmed at Q25 with fastp and processed into clonotypes with MiXCR by TCRdb, which kept only in-frame beta chains. Rows with one shared CDR3 protein collapse into an entry with the most common genes and DNA. TCRdb, not the authors, supplied the V and J calls. This sample is represented by 120,000 or so distinct CDR3 sequences; 66% of them were singletons. The leading ten clones occupy 9.5% to 15% of the sample.

This sample stems from a study of tumor and adjacent non-tumor tissue in lung cancer (dated by TCRdb to 2017 to 2018). As for the study more broadly: The cohort included more than 9 adenocarcinoma, 2 squamous cell carcinoma and 1 small cell lung cancer patients. Among the approximately 15 patients, ages ranged from about 31 to 85 years, approximately ten were men and 5 were women, and disease was TNM stage I to III. A few dozen paired specimens, one tumor and one normal lung sample per patient, were profiled by TCRbeta CDR3 sequencing. Using bulk TCRbeta repertoires from under 18 lung cancer patients, the study set lung tumor tissue side by side with matched distant non-tumor lung tissue. A total of some 130,000,000 productive TCRbeta reads were generated by sequencing, corresponding to an average of about 4.17 million reads per sample.

What the research found in general, with its limitations: Neither the sequencing platform nor unique molecular identifiers are named or mentioned anywhere in the methods. Tumor tissue showed significantly higher TCR diversity (inverse Simpson) than normal lung tissue, at 431.37 vs 166.20 (P = 0.0075, Mann-Whitney U test). Peripheral blood was not sequenced, so blood TCRbeta repertoires were not examined in the lung cancer patients of the study. A significantly larger cumulative share of the repertoire was made up by the top 100 clones in normal lung than in tumor tissue. Only around 14 patients were in the cohort, and the authors stated that larger samples and more detailed clinical data are needed. Significantly higher TCR diversity was found in younger patients, and higher tumor TCR diversity was associated with shorter overall and disease-free survival.

RNA was isolated from bulk unsorted tissue, and RNA quality was assessed with a NanoDrop ND-1000 and an Agilent 2100. Newly diagnosed lung cancer patients without prior chemotherapy who had been admitted for thoracic surgery in China between August and November 2014 were enrolled as donors. Anyone who had undergone radiotherapy or chemotherapy before, or who had another cancer at the same time, was left out of the study. Surgical tissue pieces of about 1-2.3 cm3 were preserved in RNAlater solution and were kept at -80 degrees C until use. The sequence came from a man aged 30 to 45 with non-small cell lung cancer. Sequenced input: lung tumor tissue. The chain is encoded by TRBV11-3 joined to TRBJ2-3, with the D segment possibly TRBD1 or TRBD2, each aligning over 6 bases. The CDR3 region: CASSSDPPGATDTQYF. DNA sequence: TGTGCCAGCAGCTCAGACCCCCCGGGGGCAACAGATACGCAGTATTTT.